This TCR beta chain stems from a study of blood T cell repertoires in COVID-19. Some clones are missing from TCRdb's copy, which holds only in-frame ones; the method was immunoSEQ multiplex PCR. The sample comprises 150,000 to 250,000 clones, about nine tenths of which are singletons, and about 2.2% rests with the top ten. This CDR3 is built from 16 residues. Germline loops: CDR1 LGHNA, CDR2 YSLEER. V dropped 0 bases and J dropped 8 bases, with 16 bases sitting between them. Participant-reported clinical history was the basis for cohort assignment. This TCR came from a woman in her 30s who had recovered from COVID-19. The sample consisted of PBMCs or T cells enriched from blood (not recorded which). The chain uses TRBV4-3 and TRBJ1-4, with D unclear. This CDR3 is CASSQDGRRVGEKLFF. Written as DNA, the CDR3 is TGCGCCAGCAGCCAAGATGGGCGGCGGGTAGGAGAAAAACTGTTTTTT.